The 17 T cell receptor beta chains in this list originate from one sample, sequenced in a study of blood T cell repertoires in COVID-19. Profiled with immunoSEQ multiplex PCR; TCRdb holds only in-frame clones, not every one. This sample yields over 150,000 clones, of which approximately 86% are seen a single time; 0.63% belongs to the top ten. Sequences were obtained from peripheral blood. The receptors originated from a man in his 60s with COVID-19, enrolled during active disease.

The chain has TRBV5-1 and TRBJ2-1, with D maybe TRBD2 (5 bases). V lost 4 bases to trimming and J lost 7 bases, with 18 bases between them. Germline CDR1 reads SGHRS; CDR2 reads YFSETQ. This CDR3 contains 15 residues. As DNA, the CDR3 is TGCGCCAGCAGCATCGGAGGTCTGGTGGGGAATGAGCAGTTCTTC. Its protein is CASSIGGLVGNEQFF.

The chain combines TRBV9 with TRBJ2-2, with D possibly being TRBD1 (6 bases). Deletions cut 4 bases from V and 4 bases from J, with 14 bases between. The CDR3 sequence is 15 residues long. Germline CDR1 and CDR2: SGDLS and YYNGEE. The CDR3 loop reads CASSPRAGATGELFF. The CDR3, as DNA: TGTGCCAGCAGCCCCAGAGCAGGGGCCACCGGGGAGCTGTTTTTT. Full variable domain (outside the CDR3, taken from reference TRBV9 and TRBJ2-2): DSGVTQTPKHLITATGQRVTLRCSPRSGDLSVYWYQQSLDQGLQFLIQYYNGEERAKGNILERFSAQQFPDLHSELNLSSLELGDSALYFCASSPRAGATGELFFGEGSRLTVL.

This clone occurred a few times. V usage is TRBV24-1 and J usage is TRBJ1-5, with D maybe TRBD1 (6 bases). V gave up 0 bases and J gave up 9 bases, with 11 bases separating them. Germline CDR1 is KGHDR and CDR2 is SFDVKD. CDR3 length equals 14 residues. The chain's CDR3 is CATSDLKGGGPQHF. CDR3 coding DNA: TGTGCCACCAGTGATTTGAAAGGGGGGGGGCCCCAGCATTTT.

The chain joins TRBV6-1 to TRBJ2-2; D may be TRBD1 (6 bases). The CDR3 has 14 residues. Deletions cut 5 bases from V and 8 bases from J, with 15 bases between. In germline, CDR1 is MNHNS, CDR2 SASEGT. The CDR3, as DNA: TGTGCCAGCAGTAACCGACAGGTCCAGGGGGAGCTGTTTTTT. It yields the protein CASSNRQVQGELFF.

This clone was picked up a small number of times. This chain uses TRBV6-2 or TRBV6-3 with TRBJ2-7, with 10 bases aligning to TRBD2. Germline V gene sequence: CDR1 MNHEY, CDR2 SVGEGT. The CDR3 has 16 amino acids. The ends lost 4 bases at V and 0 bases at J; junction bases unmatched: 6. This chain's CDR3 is CASSWRTSGSSYEQYF. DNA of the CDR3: TGTGCCAGCAGTTGGAGGACTAGCGGTAGCTCCTACGAGCAGTACTTC.

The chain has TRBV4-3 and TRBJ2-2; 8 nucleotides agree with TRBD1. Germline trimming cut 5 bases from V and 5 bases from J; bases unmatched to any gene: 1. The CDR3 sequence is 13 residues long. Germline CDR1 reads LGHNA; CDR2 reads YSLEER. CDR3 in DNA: TGCGCCAGCAGCAGACAGGGGACCGGGGAGCTGTTTTTT. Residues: CASSRQGTGELFF.

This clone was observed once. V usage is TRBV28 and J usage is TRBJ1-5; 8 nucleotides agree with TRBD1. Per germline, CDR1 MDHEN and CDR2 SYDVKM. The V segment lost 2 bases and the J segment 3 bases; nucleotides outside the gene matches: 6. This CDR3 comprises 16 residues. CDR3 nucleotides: TGTGCCAGCAGTTTAGGGGGACAGGTCTACAATCAGCCCCAGCATTTT. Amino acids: CASSLGGQVYNQPQHF.

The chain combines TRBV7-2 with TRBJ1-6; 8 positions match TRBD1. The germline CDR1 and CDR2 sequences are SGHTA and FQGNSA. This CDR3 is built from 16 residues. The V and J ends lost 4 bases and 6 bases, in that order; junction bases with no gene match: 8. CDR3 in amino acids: CASSYGQGKGNSPLHF. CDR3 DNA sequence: TGTGCCAGCAGCTACGGACAGGGAAAGGGTAATTCACCCCTCCACTTT.

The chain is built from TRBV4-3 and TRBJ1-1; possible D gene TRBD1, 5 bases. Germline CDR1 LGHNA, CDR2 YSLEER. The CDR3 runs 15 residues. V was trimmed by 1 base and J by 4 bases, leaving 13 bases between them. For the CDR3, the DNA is TGCGCCAGCAGCCAAGTCCTAGGGGTGGGCACTGAAGCTTTCTTT. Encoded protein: CASSQVLGVGTEAFF.

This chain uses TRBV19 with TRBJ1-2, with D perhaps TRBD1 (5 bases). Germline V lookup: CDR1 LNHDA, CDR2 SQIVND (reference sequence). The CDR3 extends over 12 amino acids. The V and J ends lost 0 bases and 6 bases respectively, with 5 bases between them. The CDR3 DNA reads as TGTGCCAGTAGTATAGAAGGGGATGGCTACACCTTC. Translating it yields CASSIEGDGYTF.

The chain's CDR3 is CASSPSREPLSGYTF. The CDR3 DNA is TGTGCCAGCAGCCCCTCGCGGGAGCCCCTTTCAGGCTACACCTTC. The chain combines TRBV7-2 with TRBJ1-2; the D is unclear. The V and J ends lost 5 bases and 8 bases respectively, with 21 bases between them. This CDR3 has 15 residues. The germline V gene encodes CDR1 SGHTA and CDR2 FQGNSA. Full variable domain (missing parts from reference TRBV7-2 and TRBJ1-2): GAGVSQSPSNKVTEKGKDVELRCDPISGHTALYWYRQSLGQGLEFLIYFQGNSAPDKSGLPSDRFSAERTGGSVSTLTIQRTQQEDSAVYLCASSPSREPLSGYTFGSGTRLTVV.

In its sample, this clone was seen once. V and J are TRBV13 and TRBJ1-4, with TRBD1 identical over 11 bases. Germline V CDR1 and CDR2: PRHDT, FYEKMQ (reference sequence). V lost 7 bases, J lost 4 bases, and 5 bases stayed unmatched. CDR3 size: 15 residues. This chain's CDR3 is CASTYGTGGNEKLFF. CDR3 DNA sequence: TGTGCCAGCACGTACGGGACAGGGGGTAATGAAAAACTGTTTTTT.

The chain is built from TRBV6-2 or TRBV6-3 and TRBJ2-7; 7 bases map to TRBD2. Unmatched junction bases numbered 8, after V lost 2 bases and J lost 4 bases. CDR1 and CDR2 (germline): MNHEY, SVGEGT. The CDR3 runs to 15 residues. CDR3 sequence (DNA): TGTGCCAGCAGTTACACTTGGCAGGGACTATACGAGCAGTACTTC. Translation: CASSYTWQGLYEQYF.

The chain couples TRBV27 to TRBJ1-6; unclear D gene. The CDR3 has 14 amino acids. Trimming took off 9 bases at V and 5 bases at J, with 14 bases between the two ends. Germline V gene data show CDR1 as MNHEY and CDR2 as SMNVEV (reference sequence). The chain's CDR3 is CASSRRGNNSPLHF. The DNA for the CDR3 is TGTGCCAGTTCGCGCCGAGGGAATAATTCACCCCTCCACTTT.

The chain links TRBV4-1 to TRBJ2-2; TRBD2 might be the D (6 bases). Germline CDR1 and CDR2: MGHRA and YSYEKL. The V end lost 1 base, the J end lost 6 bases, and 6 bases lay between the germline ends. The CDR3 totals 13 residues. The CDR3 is CASSQGEAGELFF. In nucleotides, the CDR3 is TGCGCCAGCAGCCAAGGGGAGGCCGGGGAGCTGTTTTTT.

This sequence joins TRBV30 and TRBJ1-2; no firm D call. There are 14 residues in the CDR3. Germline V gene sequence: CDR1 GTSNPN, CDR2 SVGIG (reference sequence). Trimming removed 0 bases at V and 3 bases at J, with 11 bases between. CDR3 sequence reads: CAWSVQLGHYGYTF. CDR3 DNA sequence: TGTGCCTGGAGTGTACAGCTGGGTCACTATGGCTACACCTTC.

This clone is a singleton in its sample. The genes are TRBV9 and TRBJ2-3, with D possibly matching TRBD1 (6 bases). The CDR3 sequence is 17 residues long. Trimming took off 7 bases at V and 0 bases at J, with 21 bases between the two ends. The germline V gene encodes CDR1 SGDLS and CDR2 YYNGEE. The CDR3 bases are TGTGCCAGCTCCGCCAGGGGAGAAGGGTCTAGCACAGATACGCAGTATTTT. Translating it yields CASSARGEGSSTDTQYF.